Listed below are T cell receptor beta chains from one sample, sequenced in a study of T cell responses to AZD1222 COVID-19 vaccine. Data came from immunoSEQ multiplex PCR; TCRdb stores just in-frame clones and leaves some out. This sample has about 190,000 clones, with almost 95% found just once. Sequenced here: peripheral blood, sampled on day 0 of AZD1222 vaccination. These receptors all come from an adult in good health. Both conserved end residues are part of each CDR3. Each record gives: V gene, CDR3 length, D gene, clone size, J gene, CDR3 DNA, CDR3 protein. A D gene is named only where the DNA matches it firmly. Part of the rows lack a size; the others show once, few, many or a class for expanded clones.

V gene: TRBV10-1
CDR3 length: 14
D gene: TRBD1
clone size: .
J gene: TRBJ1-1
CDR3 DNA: TGCGCCAGCAGCTCGGGACAGACCTGGGCTGAAGCTTTCTTT
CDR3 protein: CASSSGQTWAEAFF

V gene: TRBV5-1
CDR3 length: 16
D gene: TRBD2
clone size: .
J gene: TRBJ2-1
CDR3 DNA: TGCGCCAGCAGCCCGCAGACTAGCGGGAGCCACAATGAGCAGTTCTTC
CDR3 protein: CASSPQTSGSHNEQFF

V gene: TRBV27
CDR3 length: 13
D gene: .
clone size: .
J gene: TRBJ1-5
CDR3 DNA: TGTGCCAGCAGTCAGAGTAGCAATCAGCCCCAGCATTTT
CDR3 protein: CASSQSSNQPQHF

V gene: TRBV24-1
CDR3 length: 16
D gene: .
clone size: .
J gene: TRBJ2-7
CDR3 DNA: TGTGCCACCAGCCCTTCAGAGGCGGCAAGCTCCTACGAGCAGTACTTC
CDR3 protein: CATSPSEAASSYEQYF

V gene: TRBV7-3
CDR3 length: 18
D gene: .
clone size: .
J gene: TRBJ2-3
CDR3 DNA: TGTGCCAGCAGCTCGCGAACGACTAGAATTACTAGCACAGATACGCAGTATTTT
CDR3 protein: CASSSRTTRITSTDTQYF

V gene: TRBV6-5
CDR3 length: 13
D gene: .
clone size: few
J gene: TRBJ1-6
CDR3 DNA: TGTGCCAGCGGGCAACTTAATAATTCACCCCTCCACTTT
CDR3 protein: CASGQLNNSPLHF

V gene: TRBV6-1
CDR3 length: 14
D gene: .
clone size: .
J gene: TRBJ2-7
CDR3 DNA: TGTGCCAGCAGTGAACGATCAAAGTTCTACGAGCAGTACTTC
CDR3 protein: CASSERSKFYEQYF

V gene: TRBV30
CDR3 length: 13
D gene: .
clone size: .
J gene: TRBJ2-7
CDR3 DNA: TGTGCCTGGGGACAGCCTATCTTCTACGAGCAGTACTTC
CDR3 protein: CAWGQPIFYEQYF

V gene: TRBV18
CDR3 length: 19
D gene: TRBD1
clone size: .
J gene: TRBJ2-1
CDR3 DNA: TGTGCCAGCTCACCACTAGGACCCAGGGGGCTGTCCATTTTCAATGAGCAGTTCTTC
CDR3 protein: CASSPLGPRGLSIFNEQFF

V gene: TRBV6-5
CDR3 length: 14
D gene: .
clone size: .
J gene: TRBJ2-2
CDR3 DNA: TGTGCCAGCAGGGGCGGAACGAACACCGGGGAGCTGTTTTTT
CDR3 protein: CASRGGTNTGELFF

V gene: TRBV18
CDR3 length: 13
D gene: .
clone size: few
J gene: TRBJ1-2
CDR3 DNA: TGTGCCAGCTCACCTGAGGGAAACTATGGCTACACCTTC
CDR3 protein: CASSPEGNYGYTF

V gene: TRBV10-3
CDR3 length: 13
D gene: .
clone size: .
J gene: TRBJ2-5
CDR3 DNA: TGTGCCATCAGTGAATCGCCCCAAGAGACCCAGTACTTC
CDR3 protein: CAISESPQETQYF

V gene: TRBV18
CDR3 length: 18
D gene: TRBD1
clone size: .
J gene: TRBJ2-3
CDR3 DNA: TGTGCCAGCTCAAGCGTATTCGACAGGGTTGATCCGCAGCAGACGCAGTATTTT
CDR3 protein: CASSSVFDRVDPQQTQYF

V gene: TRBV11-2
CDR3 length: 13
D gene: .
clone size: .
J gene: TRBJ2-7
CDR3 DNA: TGTGCCAGCAGCTCCCAGACAGTTTACGAGCAGTACTTC
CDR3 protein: CASSSQTVYEQYF

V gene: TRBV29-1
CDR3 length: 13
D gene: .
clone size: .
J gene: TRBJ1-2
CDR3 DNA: TGCAGCGCCAGTCGACCGCTCCTCTATGGCTACACCTTC
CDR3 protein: CSASRPLLYGYTF

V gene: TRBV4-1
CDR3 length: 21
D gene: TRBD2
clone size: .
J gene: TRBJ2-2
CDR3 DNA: TGCGCCAGCAGCCAAGGCCCTCTTGGGCTAGCGGGTAACGCGAACACCGGGGAGCTGTTTTTT
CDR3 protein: CASSQGPLGLAGNANTGELFF

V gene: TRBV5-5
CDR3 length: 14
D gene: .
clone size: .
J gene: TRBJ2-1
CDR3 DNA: TGTGCCAGCAGCTCATTGGGACGGGGTAATGAGCAGTTCTTC
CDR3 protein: CASSSLGRGNEQFF

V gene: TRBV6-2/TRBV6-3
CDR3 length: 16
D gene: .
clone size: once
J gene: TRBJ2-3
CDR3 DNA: TGTGCCAGCAGTTACTCGGACCTCCGAAGCACAGATACGCAGTATTTT
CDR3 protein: CASSYSDLRSTDTQYF

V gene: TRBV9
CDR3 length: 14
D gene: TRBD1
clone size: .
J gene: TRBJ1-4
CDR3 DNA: TGTGCCAGCAGCGTAGGACAGGGGTTTGAAAAACTGTTTTTT
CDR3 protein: CASSVGQGFEKLFF

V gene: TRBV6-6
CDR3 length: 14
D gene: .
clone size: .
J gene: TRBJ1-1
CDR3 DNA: TGTGCCAGCAGTTACGGGAGGGGGAACACTGAAGCTTTCTTT
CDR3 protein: CASSYGRGNTEAFF

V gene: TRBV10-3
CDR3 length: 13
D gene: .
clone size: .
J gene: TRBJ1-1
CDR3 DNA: TGTGCCATCAGTGAGTCATCGGGTACTGAAGCTTTCTTT
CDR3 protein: CAISESSGTEAFF

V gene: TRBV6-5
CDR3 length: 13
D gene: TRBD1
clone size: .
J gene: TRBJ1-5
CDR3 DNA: TGTGCCAGCAGCCCGGACAGGGGGCAGCCCCAGCATTTT
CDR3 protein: CASSPDRGQPQHF

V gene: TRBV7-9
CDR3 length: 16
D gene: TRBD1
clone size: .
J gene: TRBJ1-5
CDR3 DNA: TGTGCCAGCAGCGGGACAGGGGGACATGGCAATCAGCCCCAGCATTTT
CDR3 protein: CASSGTGGHGNQPQHF

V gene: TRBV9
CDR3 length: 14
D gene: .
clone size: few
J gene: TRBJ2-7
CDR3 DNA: TGTGCCAGCACCCCCGGGACTCTCGAGTACGAGCAGTACTTC
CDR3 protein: CASTPGTLEYEQYF

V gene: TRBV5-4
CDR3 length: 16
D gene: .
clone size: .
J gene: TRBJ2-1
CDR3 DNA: TGTGCCAGCAGCCCTCCGGCGGTTAGCTCCTACAATGAGCAGTTCTTC
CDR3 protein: CASSPPAVSSYNEQFF

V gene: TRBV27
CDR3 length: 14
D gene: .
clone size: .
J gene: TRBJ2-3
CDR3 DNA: TGTGCCAGCACCAGGCGGCCTCTCACAGATACGCAGTATTTT
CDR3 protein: CASTRRPLTDTQYF

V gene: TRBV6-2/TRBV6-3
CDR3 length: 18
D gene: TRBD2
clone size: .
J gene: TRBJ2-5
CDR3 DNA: TGTGCCAGCAGTTACTCCGTTGGGTTAGCGGGTGAACAAGAGACCCAGTACTTC
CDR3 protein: CASSYSVGLAGEQETQYF

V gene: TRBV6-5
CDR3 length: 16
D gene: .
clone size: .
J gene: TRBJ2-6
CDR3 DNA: TGTGCCAGCAGTTCCACAGGGAGCTCTGGGGCCAACGTCCTGACTTTC
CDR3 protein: CASSSTGSSGANVLTF

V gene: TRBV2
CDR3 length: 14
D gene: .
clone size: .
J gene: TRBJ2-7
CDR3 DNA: TGTGCCAGCAGTGATAGGGGCAGGGGCTACGAGCAGTACTTC
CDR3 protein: CASSDRGRGYEQYF

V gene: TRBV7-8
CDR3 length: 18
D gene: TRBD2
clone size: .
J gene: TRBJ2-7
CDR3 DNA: TGTGCCAGCAGCTTAGCGGGGATCGGGACTAGCGGACCTTACGAGCAGTACTTC
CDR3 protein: CASSLAGIGTSGPYEQYF

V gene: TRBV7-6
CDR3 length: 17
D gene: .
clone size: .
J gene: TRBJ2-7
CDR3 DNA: TGTGCCAGCAGCTCCAGGAAGGGGACTCAATCTTCCTACGAGCAGTACTTC
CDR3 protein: CASSSRKGTQSSYEQYF

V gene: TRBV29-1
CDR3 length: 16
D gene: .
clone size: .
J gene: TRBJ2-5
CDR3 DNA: TGCAGCGTTGAAGTTTCGCCCCGGGACGATTATGAGACCCAGTACTTC
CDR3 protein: CSVEVSPRDDYETQYF

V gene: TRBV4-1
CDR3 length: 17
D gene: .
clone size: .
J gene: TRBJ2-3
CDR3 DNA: TGCGCCAGCAGCCCAGTTGCCCGGAGACCAAGCACAGATACGCAGTATTTT
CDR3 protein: CASSPVARRPSTDTQYF

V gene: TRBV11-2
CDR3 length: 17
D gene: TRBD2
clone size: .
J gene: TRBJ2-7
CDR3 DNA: TGTGCCAGCAGCTTAGATCGACGACTAGCGCGAGCCTACGAGCAGTACTTC
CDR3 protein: CASSLDRRLARAYEQYF

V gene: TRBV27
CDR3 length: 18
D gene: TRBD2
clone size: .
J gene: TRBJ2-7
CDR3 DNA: TGTGCCAGCAGTCCCGGGACTAGCGGGAGGAAGATTCGGGACGAGCAGTACTTC
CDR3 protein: CASSPGTSGRKIRDEQYF

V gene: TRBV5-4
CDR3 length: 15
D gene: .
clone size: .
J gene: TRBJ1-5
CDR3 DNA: TGTGCCAGCAGCTTGTTCCCTGGAGGGGATCAGCCCCAGCATTTT
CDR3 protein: CASSLFPGGDQPQHF

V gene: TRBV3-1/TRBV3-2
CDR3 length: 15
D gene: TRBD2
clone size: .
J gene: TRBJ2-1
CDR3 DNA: TGTGCCAGCAGCACGGGACTAGCGGGAGGCAATGAGCAGTTCTTC
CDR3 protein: CASSTGLAGGNEQFF

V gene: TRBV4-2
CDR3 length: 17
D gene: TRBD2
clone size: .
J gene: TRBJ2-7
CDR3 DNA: TGTGCCAGCAGCCAAGATCCAGAAACGGGTCTAGCGGTCGAGCAGTACTTC
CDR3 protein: CASSQDPETGLAVEQYF

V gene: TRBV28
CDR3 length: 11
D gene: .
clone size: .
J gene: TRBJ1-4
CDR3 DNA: TGTGCCAGCAGTTTGGGGGAAAAACTGTTTTTT
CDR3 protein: CASSLGEKLFF

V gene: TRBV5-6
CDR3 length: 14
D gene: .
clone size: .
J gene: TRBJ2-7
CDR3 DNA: TGTGCCAGCAGCTTACGGCAGGGGACCTACGAGCAGTACTTC
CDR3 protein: CASSLRQGTYEQYF

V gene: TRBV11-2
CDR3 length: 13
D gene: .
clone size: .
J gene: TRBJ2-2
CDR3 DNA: TGTGCCAGCAGCTTAAGCGGACACGGGGAGCTGTTTTTT
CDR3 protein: CASSLSGHGELFF

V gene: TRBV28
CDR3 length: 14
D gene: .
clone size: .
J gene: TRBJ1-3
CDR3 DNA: TGTGCCAGCAGTTTAGATGGGTTTTGGAACACCATATATTTT
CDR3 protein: CASSLDGFWNTIYF

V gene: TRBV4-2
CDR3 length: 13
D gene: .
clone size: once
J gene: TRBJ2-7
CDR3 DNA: TGTGCCAGCAGCCAAGGGCGGTTGGGCGAGCAGTACTTC
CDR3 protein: CASSQGRLGEQYF

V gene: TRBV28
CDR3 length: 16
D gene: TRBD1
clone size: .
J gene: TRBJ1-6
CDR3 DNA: TGTGCCAGCAGTCGGACAGGGGGCATCTATAATTCACCCTTCCACTTT
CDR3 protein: CASSRTGGIYNSPFHF

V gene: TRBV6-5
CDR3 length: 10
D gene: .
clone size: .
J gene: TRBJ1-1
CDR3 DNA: TGTTTTAGTGGGGACACTGAAGCTTTCTTT
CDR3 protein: CFSGDTEAFF

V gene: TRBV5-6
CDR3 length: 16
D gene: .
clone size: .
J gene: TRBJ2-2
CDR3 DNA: TGTGCCAGCAGCCAAGCTCTGGCCGGCCACACCGGGGAGCTGTTTTTT
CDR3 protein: CASSQALAGHTGELFF

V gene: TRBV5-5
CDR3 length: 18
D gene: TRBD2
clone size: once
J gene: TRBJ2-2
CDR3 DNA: TGTGCCAGCACCCTGGCGGGAGCAACCCCAAAGAACACCGGGGAGCTGTTTTTT
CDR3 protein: CASTLAGATPKNTGELFF

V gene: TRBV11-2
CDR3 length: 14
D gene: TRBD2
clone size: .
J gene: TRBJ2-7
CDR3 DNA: TGTGCCAGCAGCTTAAGTGAGCGGGGCTACGAGCAGTACTTC
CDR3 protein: CASSLSERGYEQYF

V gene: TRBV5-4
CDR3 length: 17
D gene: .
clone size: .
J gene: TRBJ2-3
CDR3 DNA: TGTGCCAGCAGCTTGCCCACGTCAGGGGTTACGGCAGATACGCAGTATTTT
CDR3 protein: CASSLPTSGVTADTQYF

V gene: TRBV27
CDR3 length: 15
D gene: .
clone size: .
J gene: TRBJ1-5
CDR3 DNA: TGTGCCAGCAGTTTATACCCCAGGTCGGACCAGCCCCAGCATTTT
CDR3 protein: CASSLYPRSDQPQHF

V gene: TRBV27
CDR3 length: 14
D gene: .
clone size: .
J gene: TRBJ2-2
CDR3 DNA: TGTGCCAGCAGTTTGGCCGGGAACACCGGGGAGCTGTTTTTT
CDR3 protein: CASSLAGNTGELFF

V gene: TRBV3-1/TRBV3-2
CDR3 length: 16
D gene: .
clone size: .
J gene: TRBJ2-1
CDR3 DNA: TGTGCCAGCAGCCGCGTGATAGGTCCCTCTTACAATGAGCAGTTCTTC
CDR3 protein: CASSRVIGPSYNEQFF

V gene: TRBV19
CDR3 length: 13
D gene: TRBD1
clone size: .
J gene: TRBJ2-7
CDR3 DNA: TGTGCCAGTAAGGGACAGGGGGCGATCGAGCAGTACTTC
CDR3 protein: CASKGQGAIEQYF

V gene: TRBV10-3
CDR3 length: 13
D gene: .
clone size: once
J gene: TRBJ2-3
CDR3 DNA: TGTGCCTTACAGAGGGATTTCACAGATACGCAGTATTTT
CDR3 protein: CALQRDFTDTQYF

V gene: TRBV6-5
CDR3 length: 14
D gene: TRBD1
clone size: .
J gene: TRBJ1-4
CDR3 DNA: TGTGCCAGCAGCTCTGGGACAGGGGTTGAAAAACTGTTTTTT
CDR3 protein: CASSSGTGVEKLFF